The 9 T cell receptor beta chains presented below share a single source sample, sequenced in a study of shared clonotypes between healthy human individuals. This table comes from immunoSEQ multiplex PCR, and its TCRdb copy is limited to in-frame clones, with some not included. Among 2.3 million or so clones listed, approximately 95% were seen once. The sample was naive CD4+ T cells from PBMCs. Described subset: CD45RA+ positively selected. Source of these receptors: a man between 18 and 29 years old in good health. Some clones in this sample may be carry-over from other donors' samples.

This chain's CDR3 is CASSALGSRDTQYF. Written as DNA, the CDR3 is TGTGCCAGCAGCGCACTTGGGTCCAGAGATACGCAGTATTTT. This sequence joins TRBV4-2 and TRBJ2-3; no firm D call. The germline gives CDR1 LGHNA, CDR2 YNFKEQ. V was trimmed by 5 bases and J by 5 bases, leaving 14 bases between them. This CDR3 region has 14 residues.

The rearrangement uses TRBV6-5 and TRBJ1-5; perhaps TRBD1 as D (6 bases). This CDR3 contains 14 residues. The V and J ends lost 5 bases and 6 bases respectively, with 14 bases between them. Germline V gene lookup returns CDR1 MNHEY and CDR2 SVGAGI. As DNA, the CDR3 is TGTGCCAGCAGTGGCAGGGGAGGAGGTCAGCCCCAGCATTTT. Encoded protein: CASSGRGGGQPQHF.

The CDR3 sequence is CASSPGLAVDEQFF. For the CDR3, the DNA is TGTGCCAGCAGCCCGGGACTAGCGGTAGATGAGCAGTTCTTC. The gene calls are TRBV7-7 and TRBJ2-1, with 11 bases identical to TRBD2. V lost 5 bases, J lost 8 bases, and 5 bases stayed unmatched. CDR1 is SSHAT, CDR2 FNYEAQ, per germline (reference sequence). The CDR3 contains 14 residues.

V gene TRBV28 combines with J gene TRBJ2-5; D unclear. The CDR3 extends over 13 amino acids. Germline lookup yields CDR1 MDHEN and CDR2 SYDVKM. The V end was cut by 3 bases, the J end by 3 bases, with 8 bases between. CDR3 protein: CASSFSYKETQYF. The CDR3 DNA reads as TGTGCCAGCAGTTTCAGCTATAAAGAGACCCAGTACTTC. Full variable domain (missing parts from reference TRBV28 and TRBJ2-5): DVKVTQSSRYLVKRTGEKVFLECVQDMDHENMFWYRQDPGLGLRLIYFSYDVKMKEKGDIPEGYSVSREKKERFSLILESASTNQTSMYLCASSFSYKETQYFGPGTRLLVL.

The V and J genes are TRBV5-1 and TRBJ1-2, with 7 nucleotides matching TRBD1. The CDR3 sequence is 14 residues long. V trimming: 4 bases; J trimming: 4 bases; junction bases outside the gene matches: 7. The germline CDR1 and CDR2 sequences are SGHRS and YFSETQ. CDR3 sequence: CASSPETGPYGYTF. DNA for the CDR3: TGCGCCAGCAGCCCCGAGACAGGGCCCTATGGCTACACCTTC.

The chain has TRBV5-6 and TRBJ1-4, with D uncertain. The CDR3 runs to 16 residues. Trimming took off 1 base at V and 3 bases at J, with 13 bases between the two ends. Germline V gene data show CDR1 as SGHDT and CDR2 as YYEEEE. The CDR3 reads CASSLKGDPANEKLFF. The DNA of the CDR3 is TGTGCCAGCAGCTTGAAGGGAGACCCCGCTAATGAAAAACTGTTTTTT.

V usage is TRBV6-5 and J usage is TRBJ2-3; no clear D gene. From germline, CDR1 is MNHEY and CDR2 SVGAGI. The CDR3 totals 13 residues. The V and J ends lost 3 bases and 6 bases respectively, with 10 bases between them. The CDR3 nucleotides are TGTGCCAGCAGTTATATAGAGCGCGATACGCAGTATTTT. This sequence encodes CASSYIERDTQYF.

V usage is TRBV5-5 and J usage is TRBJ2-7; 10 nucleotides align to TRBD1. The V gene's germline CDR1 is SGHKS and CDR2 YYEKEE (reference sequence). The CDR3 sequence is 16 residues long. V lost 3 bases and J lost 6; bases outside the gene matches: 12. CDR3: CASSSIAGQGSREQYF. Written as DNA, the CDR3 is TGTGCCAGCAGCTCCATCGCGGGACAGGGGTCGCGCGAGCAGTACTTC.

This chain connects TRBV28 to TRBJ2-2; 9 bases fit TRBD1. This CDR3 spans 18 amino acids. V lost 7 bases and J lost 4; bases outside the gene matches: 16. Germline assignment: CDR1 MDHEN and CDR2 SYDVKM. In DNA form, the CDR3 reads TGTGCCAGCACCTATGGCCCGGGACAGGGTTCGGGCACCGGGGAGCTGTTTTTT. It codes for CASTYGPGQGSGTGELFF.